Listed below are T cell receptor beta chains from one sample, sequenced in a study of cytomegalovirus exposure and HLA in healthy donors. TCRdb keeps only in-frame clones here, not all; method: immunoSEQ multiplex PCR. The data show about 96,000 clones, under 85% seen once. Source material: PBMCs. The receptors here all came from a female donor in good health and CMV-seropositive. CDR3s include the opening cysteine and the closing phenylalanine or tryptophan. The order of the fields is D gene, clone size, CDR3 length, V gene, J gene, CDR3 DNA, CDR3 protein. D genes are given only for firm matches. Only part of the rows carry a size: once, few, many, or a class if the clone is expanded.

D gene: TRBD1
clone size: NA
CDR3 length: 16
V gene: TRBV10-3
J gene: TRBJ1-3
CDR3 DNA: TGTGCCATCAGTCAACAGGGGCTACTCTCTGGAAACACCATATATTTT
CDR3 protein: CAISQQGLLSGNTIYF

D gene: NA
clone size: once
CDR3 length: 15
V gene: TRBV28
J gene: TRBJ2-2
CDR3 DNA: TGTGCCAGCAGTCCTCGCAACTTGAACACCGGGGAGCTGTTTTTT
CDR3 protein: CASSPRNLNTGELFF

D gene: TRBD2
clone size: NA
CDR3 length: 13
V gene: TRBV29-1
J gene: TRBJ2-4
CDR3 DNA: TGCAGCGTTGAAAAAACTAGCGATTACATTCAGTACTTC
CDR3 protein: CSVEKTSDYIQYF

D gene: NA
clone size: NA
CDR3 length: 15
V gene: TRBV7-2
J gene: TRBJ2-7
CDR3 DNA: TGTGCCAGCAGCTTAGAAGGCGGAGGCTCCTACGAGCAGTACTTC
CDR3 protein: CASSLEGGGSYEQYF

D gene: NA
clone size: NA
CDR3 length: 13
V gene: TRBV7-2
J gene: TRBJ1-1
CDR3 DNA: TGTGCCAGCAGCTTTAACGGGAACACTGAAGCTTTCTTT
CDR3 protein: CASSFNGNTEAFF

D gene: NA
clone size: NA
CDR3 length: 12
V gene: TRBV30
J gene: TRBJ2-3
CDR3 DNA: TGTGCCTGGAGTGTACGGGCAGATACGCAGTATTTT
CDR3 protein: CAWSVRADTQYF

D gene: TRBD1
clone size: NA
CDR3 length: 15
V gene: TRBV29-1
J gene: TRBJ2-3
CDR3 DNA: TGCAGCGTTGAAGGGGGGACAGGGGTGTCGGATACGCAGTATTTT
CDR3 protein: CSVEGGTGVSDTQYF

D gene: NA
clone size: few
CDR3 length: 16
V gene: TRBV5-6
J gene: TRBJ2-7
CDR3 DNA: TGTGCCAGCAGCTTGGGGGGGGCGTGGGAGGGCCACGAGCAGTACTTC
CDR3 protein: CASSLGGAWEGHEQYF

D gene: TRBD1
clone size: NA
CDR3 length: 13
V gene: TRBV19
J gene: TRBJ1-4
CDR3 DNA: TGTGCCAGTAGTATGGAGGACAGGGAAAAACTGTTTTTT
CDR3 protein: CASSMEDREKLFF

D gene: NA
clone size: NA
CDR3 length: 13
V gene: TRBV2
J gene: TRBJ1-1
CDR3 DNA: TGTGCCAGCTCCGGACAGAAGAACACTGAAGCTTTCTTT
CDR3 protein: CASSGQKNTEAFF

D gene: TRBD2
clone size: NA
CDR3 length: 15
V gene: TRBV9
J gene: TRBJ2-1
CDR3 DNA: TGTGCCAGCAGCGTAGGGCTAGCGGTGGGGGATGAGCAGTTCTTC
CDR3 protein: CASSVGLAVGDEQFF

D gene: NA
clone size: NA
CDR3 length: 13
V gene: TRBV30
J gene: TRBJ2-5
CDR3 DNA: TGTGCCTGGAGTGTAACGGGAGTGGAGACCCAGTACTTC
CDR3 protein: CAWSVTGVETQYF

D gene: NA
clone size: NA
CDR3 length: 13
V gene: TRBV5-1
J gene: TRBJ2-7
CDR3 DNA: TGCGCCAGCAGCCTGGACAGAACCTACGAGCAGTACTTC
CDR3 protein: CASSLDRTYEQYF

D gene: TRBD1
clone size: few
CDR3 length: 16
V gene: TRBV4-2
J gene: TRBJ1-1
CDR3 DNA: TGTGCCAGCAGGATCGGACAGGGTAGAACGAACACTGAAGCTTTCTTT
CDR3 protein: CASRIGQGRTNTEAFF